This T cell receptor beta chain was identified during a study of T cell responses to AZD1222 COVID-19 vaccine. Study context: Second-dose intervals near 4 or 12 weeks were combined.

On this clone: What it binds is not known.

Findings of the study overall: Distributed over spike, vaccine-associated CD4 TCRs predominated at 160-218 and 743-854. Seropositive AZD1222 recipients at baseline numbered only five or six. The sample set comprised mostly white British donors with more females, and clonal diversity was possibly underestimated.

TCRdb's table, derived via immunoSEQ multiplex PCR, lists solely in-frame clones and lacks some. The table includes 180,000 or so clones, around 90% detected once. Germline loops: CDR1 SGHDT, CDR2 YYEEEE. Trimming stripped 0 bases from V and 5 bases from J, with 6 bases between. The CDR3 covers 13 residues. This rearrangement joins TRBV5-6 to TRBJ1-5; no reliable D call. The material was peripheral blood, obtained on day 0 of AZD1222 vaccination. The sequence was collected from an adult in good health. The CDR3 sequence is CASSLGWDQPQHF. The CDR3 coding sequence is TGTGCCAGCAGCTTGGGCTGGGATCAGCCCCAGCATTTT.